The 6 T cell receptor beta chains reported below all come from one sample, sequenced in a study of graft-versus-host responses after intestinal transplantation. Their antigens remain unidentified. TCRdb's copy holds only in-frame clones and misses some; the assay was immunoSEQ multiplex PCR. The table has tens of thousands of clones, 90% to 95% seen once. The specimen comprised unstimulated CD8+ T cells sorted from spleen or lymph node cells, sampled before intestinal transplant. The receptors come from a human donor who received an intestinal transplant.

This clone was recorded once. The chain's CDR3 is CASSQDNSGANVLTF. In DNA form, the CDR3 reads TGCGCCAGCAGCCAAGACAACTCTGGGGCCAACGTCCTGACTTTC. This rearrangement joins TRBV4-3 to TRBJ2-6; D remains unclear. Trimming removed 0 bases at V and 0 bases at J, with 3 bases between. This CDR3 is built from 15 residues. The germline CDR1 and CDR2 sequences are LGHNA and YSLEER.

V and J are TRBV9 and TRBJ2-1; 9 bases agree with TRBD2. With V trimmed by 3 bases and J by 5 bases, 12 bases remained unmatched. Germline V lookup: CDR1 SGDLS, CDR2 YYNGEE. The CDR3 loop spans 17 amino acids. CDR3 coding DNA: TGTGCCAGCAGCGCCCTGACCCTAGCGGGACTAAACAATGAGCAGTTCTTC. This sequence encodes CASSALTLAGLNNEQFF.

This sequence joins TRBV7-2 and TRBJ2-1, with TRBD2 matching over 8 bases. Germline lookup yields CDR1 SGHTA and CDR2 FQGNSA. CDR3 length equals 15 residues. J gave up 8 bases and V 5 bases, and 11 bases lay outside the gene matches. CDR3 nucleotides: TGTGCCAGCAGCCCCATCGGGGGGGCCCCGGATGAGCAGTTCTTC. Translating gives CASSPIGGAPDEQFF.

This chain uses TRBV12-5 with TRBJ2-6, with D possibly being TRBD1 (5 bases). This CDR3 has 17 residues. Trimming cost V 6 bases and J 4 bases, with 19 bases left between them. Germline values: CDR1 LGHNT, CDR2 FRNRAP. CDR3 DNA: TGTGCTAGTGGCTCGGTAGGCAGGGCTGACGGGGCCAACGTCCTGACTTTC. Translation gives CASGSVGRADGANVLTF.

The V gene is TRBV14, the J gene TRBJ2-3; D unresolved. Trimming shortened V by 6 bases and J by 9 bases, and 16 bases separated the two germline ends. In germline, CDR1 is SGHDN, CDR2 FVKESK. CDR3 length equals 13 residues. Here the CDR3 reads CASRHGSSVTQYF. CDR3 in DNA: TGTGCCAGCAGACATGGGTCTAGTGTAACGCAGTATTTT. Filled out from reference TRBV14 and TRBJ2-3, the complete variable domain reads EAGVTQFPSHSVIEKGQTVTLRCDPISGHDNLYWYRRVMGKEIKFLLHFVKESKQDESGMPNNRFLAERTGGTYSTLKVQPAELEDSGVYFCASRHGSSVTQYFGPGTRLTVL.

The V and J genes are TRBV28 and TRBJ1-3, with D unresolved. V lost 3 bases to trimming and J lost 0 bases, with 6 bases between them. This CDR3 comprises 14 residues. Germline CDR1 and CDR2: MDHEN and SYDVKM. In nucleotides, the CDR3 is TGTGCCAGCAGTTTGTCCAGCTCTGGAAACACCATATATTTT. Its translation: CASSLSSSGNTIYF.